The 20 T cell receptor beta chains below all came from one sample that was sequenced in a study of CD8 T cells in ankylosing spondylitis. TCRdb reprocessed the 5' RACE reads with MiXCR, giving one entry per CDR3 protein. The sample consists of some 240,000 distinct CDR3 sequences, 8.6% of them appearing once. The sample consisted of blood, either unsorted or a sorted T cell fraction (not recorded which). Every receptor here comes from a male donor with ankylosing spondylitis or in good health (not recorded which).

Worth noting for this clonotype: A much larger clone differs from this one at a single base, so this may be a read error. The rearrangement links TRBV3-1 to TRBJ2-1; TRBD2 aligns across 8 bases. The CDR3 has 16 residues. Unmatched junction bases numbered 13, after V lost 4 bases and J lost 8 bases. The germline V gene encodes CDR1 LGHDT and CDR2 YNNKEL (reference sequence). This CDR3 reads CASSRRAGALSDEQFF. The DNA of the CDR3 is TGTGCCAGCAGCCGAAGAGCGGGAGCTCTGTCCGATGAGCAGTTCTTC.

This clonotype was seen repeatedly, ten times or more. V usage is TRBV7-2 and J usage is TRBJ2-5; the D gene is possibly TRBD2 (5 bases). V lost 4 bases to trimming and J lost 4 bases, with 16 bases between them. This CDR3 has 15 residues. The germline V gene has CDR1 SGHTA and CDR2 FQGNSA. The CDR3 protein is CASSSRSTRGETQYF. CDR3 in DNA: TGTGCCAGCAGCTCCCGAAGTACTAGAGGAGAGACCCAGTACTTC.

In the case of this clonotype: Just one base apart from a much larger clone, this may be a read error. The V call is TRBV19, the J call TRBJ1-5; possibly TRBD1 for D (6 bases). The germline V gene has CDR1 LNHDA and CDR2 SQIVND (reference sequence). V was trimmed by 3 bases and J by 5 bases, leaving 11 bases between them. This CDR3 is built from 14 residues. The CDR3 loop is CASSMGGADQPQHF. The CDR3 DNA reads as TGTGCCAGTAGTATGGGGGGGGCCGATCAGCCCCAGCATTTT.

In this sample, this clonotype turned up many times. The chain has TRBV12-3 or TRBV12-4 and TRBJ2-5; 11 positions match TRBD2. V lost 5 bases and J lost 2; bases outside the gene matches: 7. The CDR3 has 16 amino acids. This chain's CDR3 is CASSLPRLAGQETQYF. As DNA, the CDR3 is TGTGCCAGCAGTCTCCCCAGACTAGCGGGGCAAGAGACCCAGTACTTC.

There are many counts of this clonotype. V and J are TRBV7-2 and TRBJ2-5, with TRBD2 matching over 10 bases. J lost 5 bases, V lost 5 bases, and 11 bases had no gene match. The CDR3 loop spans 16 amino acids. Germline V gene data show CDR1 as SGHTA and CDR2 as FQGNSA. CDR3 in amino acids: CASSPLSSGSWETQYF. DNA of the CDR3: TGTGCCAGCAGCCCCCTGTCTAGCGGGAGCTGGGAGACCCAGTACTTC.

The sample holds many counts of this clonotype. One end of the junction is discordant with germline, which a read error may explain. The chain employs TRBV18 and TRBJ2-2; a possible D gene is TRBD1 (6 bases). This CDR3 has 12 amino acids. Germline CDR1 is KGHSH and CDR2 is LQKENI. CDR3 nucleotides: TGTGCCACCTCACAGGGAACCGGGGAGCTGTTTTTT. This encodes CATSQGTGELFF.

This clonotype was recorded at least ten times. The chain links TRBV10-3 to TRBJ2-7, with D maybe TRBD1 (5 bases). The ends were cut back, 6 bases at V and 0 bases at J, with 24 bases in the middle. Germline CDR1 ENHRY, CDR2 SYGVKD. This CDR3 has 18 amino acids. The CDR3 DNA is TGTGCCATCAGACTCCGCGCCCCAACAGGAACCAGCTCCTACGAGCAGTACTTC. As protein: CAIRLRAPTGTSSYEQYF.

This clonotype was observed many times. V is TRBV13 and J is TRBJ2-7; the D gene is possibly TRBD1 (5 bases). There are 15 residues in the CDR3. Trimming pared 1 base from V and 3 bases from J, leaving 13 bases between. The V gene's germline CDR1 is PRHDT and CDR2 FYEKMQ (reference sequence). The CDR3 DNA reads as TGTGCCAGCAGCTTAGAGGGGCAGAGAAACTACGAGCAGTACTTC. Its protein product is CASSLEGQRNYEQYF.

This clonotype was seen only a few times. The chain has TRBV20-1 and TRBJ1-1; no clear D. Germline CDR1 and CDR2: DFQATT and SNEGSKA (reference sequence). Deletions cut 4 bases from V and 5 bases from J, with 8 bases between. The CDR3 is 11 residues long. The CDR3 DNA follows: TGCAGTGCTAAATTTAAGACTGAAGCTTTCTTT. Its protein product is CSAKFKTEAFF.

The sample holds many counts of this clonotype. Here the CDR3 DNA reads TGCGCCAGCAGCTCTCCGGGACAGGGGATTGAAAAACTGTTTTTT. This translates into CASSSPGQGIEKLFF. V is TRBV5-1 and J is TRBJ1-4, with TRBD1 matching 10 bases. The CDR3 has 15 amino acids. Germline V gene lookup returns CDR1 SGHRS and CDR2 YFSETQ. Trimming removed 3 bases from V and 7 bases from J; junction bases left unmatched: 6.

This clonotype was detected ten times or more. The chain combines TRBV7-2 with TRBJ1-2, with 8 bases matching TRBD1. The CDR3 has 13 residues. Germline CDR1 SGHTA, CDR2 FQGNSA. Trimming took 5 bases from V and 5 from J; bases not matched to a gene: 4. CDR3 protein: CASSPGQEYGYTF. The CDR3 DNA reads as TGTGCCAGCAGCCCGGGACAGGAATATGGCTACACCTTC. Supplemented by reference TRBV7-2 and TRBJ1-2, the full variable domain reads GAGVSQSPSNKVTEKGKDVELRCDPISGHTALYWYRQSLGQGLEFLIYFQGNSAPDKSGLPSDRFSAERTGGSVSTLTIQRTQQEDSAVYLCASSPGQEYGYTFGSGTRLTVV.

This clonotype was recorded many times. The chain links TRBV30 to TRBJ1-5; 7 bases are a match to TRBD1. The V gene's germline CDR1 is GTSNPN and CDR2 SVGIG (reference sequence). CDR3 size: 13 residues. Trimming removed 2 bases from V and 3 bases from J; junction bases left unmatched: 1. The CDR3 DNA reads as TGTGCCTGGAGTCAGGGGGACAATCAGCCCCAGCATTTT. Amino acids: CAWSQGDNQPQHF.

At least ten counts were recorded for this clonotype. The CDR3: CSAVGNPNEKLFF. The CDR3 DNA reads TGCAGTGCTGTTGGGAATCCTAATGAAAAACTGTTTTTT. The chain combines TRBV20-1 with TRBJ1-4; D remains ambiguous. The germline V gene has CDR1 DFQATT and CDR2 SNEGSKA (reference sequence). This CDR3 contains 13 residues. The germline V and J ends were trimmed by 5 bases and 3 bases, with 10 bases remaining between them.

This chain's CDR3 is CASSLGTPADEQYF. The DNA of the CDR3 is TGTGCCAGCAGTCTCGGGACCCCTGCCGACGAGCAGTACTTC. The J gene is TRBJ2-7, the V gene TRBV6-1; D assignment may be TRBD1 or TRBD2 (5 bases each). The V gene's germline CDR1 is MNHNS and CDR2 SASEGT. The CDR3 is 14 amino acids. The V gene lost 5 bases and the J gene lost 5 bases, with 16 bases spanning the gap.

This clonotype was seen ten or more times. The rearrangement uses TRBV20-1 and TRBJ1-5; D remains ambiguous. With 5 bases removed from V and 4 bases from J, the gap between germline ends came to 15 bases. Germline V gene sequence: CDR1 DFQATT, CDR2 SNEGSKA (reference sequence). CDR3 length equals 14 residues. The CDR3 spells CSAPGGISNQPQHF. As DNA, the CDR3 is TGCAGTGCTCCCGGAGGGATTTCTAATCAGCCCCAGCATTTT.

This clonotype has a count of ten or more. This chain uses TRBV10-3 with TRBJ2-7, with 10 bases matching TRBD2. Per the germline V gene, CDR1 is ENHRY and CDR2 is SYGVKD. V dropped 0 bases and J dropped 4; count of bases not matched to a gene: 3. The CDR3 has 15 residues. In DNA, the CDR3 is TGTGCCATCAGTGAGTCGGGAGCGGGAGGGTACGAGCAGTACTTC. This encodes CAISESGAGGYEQYF.

Comments on this clonotype: This may come from a read error, since a much larger clone is one base off. This chain connects TRBV4-3 to TRBJ2-3; 8 bases align to TRBD2. CDR3 length equals 17 residues. Germline V gene sequence: CDR1 LGHNA, CDR2 YSLEER. CDR3 protein: CASSQDRRLAGTDTEYF. CDR3 DNA sequence: TGCGCCAGCAGCCAAGACCGACGCCTAGCGGGCACAGATACGGAGTATTTT.

This clonotype was seen at least ten times. The junction departs from the called germline gene at one end, perhaps through a read error. This chain links TRBV10-3 with TRBJ2-7, with 8 bases lining up with TRBD2. Per the germline V gene, CDR1 is ENHRY and CDR2 is SYGVKD. This CDR3 is built from 14 residues. The CDR3 reads CAINERGSDYEQYF. CDR3 bases: TGTGCCATCAATGAGCGGGGGTCCGACTACGAGCAGTACTTC.

This clonotype was seen many times. The chain uses TRBV5-1 and TRBJ1-1; the D gene is possibly TRBD1 (5 bases). CDR1 and CDR2 (germline): SGHRS, YFSETQ. The CDR3 totals 14 residues. V was clipped by 6 bases and J by 5 bases, with 17 bases between them. Here the CDR3 reads CASNGEGPWTEAFF. CDR3 bases: TGCGCCAGCAATGGGGAGGGGCCATGGACTGAAGCTTTCTTT.

This clonotype has ten or more counts. The chain uses TRBV20-1 and TRBJ2-4, with 9 positions matching TRBD2. CDR3 length equals 14 residues. V shed 0 bases and J 6 bases; nucleotides not matched to a gene: 3. Germline V gene lookup returns CDR1 DFQATT and CDR2 SNEGSKA (reference sequence). CDR3 in amino acids: CSARESSGVNIQYF. CDR3 bases: TGCAGTGCTAGAGAGTCTAGCGGGGTAAACATTCAGTACTTC.